A single sample is the source of the 30 T cell receptor beta chains below, sequenced in a study of shared clonotypes between healthy human individuals. The method was immunoSEQ multiplex PCR; TCRdb's version includes in-frame clones alone and lacks a portion of them. Counted here are about 600,000 clones, around 97% occurring once; the ten biggest clones make up around 0.057%. The source material was naive CD4+ T cells sorted from blood. Subset denoted: CD45RA+ positively selected. The receptors come from a woman in her twenties or thirties in good health.

The V call is TRBV6-6, the J call TRBJ1-2; 8 bases fit TRBD1. The CDR3 covers 13 residues. The germline V gene has CDR1 MNHNY and CDR2 SVGAGI (reference sequence). V was clipped by 4 bases and J by 7 bases; unmatched bases: 5. The chain's CDR3 is CASSFQGAPGYTF. Here the CDR3 DNA reads TGTGCCAGCAGTTTCCAGGGGGCCCCTGGCTACACCTTC.

The chain recombines TRBV28 with TRBJ1-2; 9 nucleotides match TRBD1. Germline CDR1 reads MDHEN; CDR2 reads SYDVKM. The CDR3 is made up of 16 amino acids. V was clipped by 5 bases and J by 3 bases; unmatched bases: 10. CDR3 coding DNA: TGTGCCAGCAGTGGGACAGGGTGGGTTCGGGACTATGGCTACACCTTC. It encodes CASSGTGWVRDYGYTF.

This chain joins TRBV4-1 and TRBJ2-7; D is perhaps TRBD1 (6 bases). The CDR3 length is 17 residues. Germline V gives CDR1 MGHRA, CDR2 YSYEKL. Trimming took off 0 bases at V and 0 bases at J, with 15 bases between the two ends. The CDR3 loop is CASSQDRRTDSSYEQYF. CDR3 sequence (DNA): TGCGCCAGCAGCCAAGACAGGAGGACGGACAGCTCCTACGAGCAGTACTTC.

The chain couples TRBV7-2 to TRBJ2-4; D is undetermined. This CDR3 spans 14 amino acids. Germline V gene lookup returns CDR1 SGHTA and CDR2 FQGNSA. Trimming pared 5 bases from V and 7 bases from J, leaving 15 bases between. CDR3: CASSDVSWANIQYF. CDR3 DNA: TGTGCCAGCAGCGACGTCTCGTGGGCGAACATTCAGTACTTC. Complete variable domain (other parts from reference TRBV7-2 and TRBJ2-4): GAGVSQSPSNKVTEKGKDVELRCDPISGHTALYWYRQSLGQGLEFLIYFQGNSAPDKSGLPSDRFSAERTGGSVSTLTIQRTQQEDSAVYLCASSDVSWANIQYFGAGTRLSVL.

The chain joins TRBV29-1 to TRBJ2-4; D is unclear. CDR1 is SQVTM, CDR2 ANQGSEA, per germline. The V end was cut by 4 bases, the J end by 3 bases, with 10 bases between. The CDR3 runs 13 residues. The CDR3 region has the DNA TGCAGCGTTGTTCGCCAAAACAAAAACATTCAGTACTTC. Its translation is CSVVRQNKNIQYF.

The rearrangement links TRBV7-9 to TRBJ2-1; 10 bases align to TRBD1. Unmatched junction bases numbered 9, after V lost 7 bases and J lost 6 bases. This CDR3 spans 15 amino acids. CDR1 and CDR2 (germline): SEHNR, FQNEAQ (reference sequence). The CDR3 DNA is TGTGCCAGCATAGCTTCCGGACAGGGGGGCAATGAGCAGTTCTTC. Translated, it gives CASIASGQGGNEQFF.

The rearrangement uses TRBV4-1 and TRBJ2-1; D uncertain. V lost 0 bases to trimming and J lost 4 bases, with 13 bases between them. Germline loops: CDR1 MGHRA, CDR2 YSYEKL. The length of the CDR3 is 16 residues. The CDR3 nucleotides read TGCGCCAGCAGCCAAGAGGCCTATTCAATATACAATGAGCAGTTCTTC. This translates into CASSQEAYSIYNEQFF.

Remarks on this clone: The sample carries other DNA sequences with the same CDR3. The V and J genes are TRBV28 and TRBJ1-4; a possible D gene is TRBD1 (5 bases). Germline values: CDR1 MDHEN, CDR2 SYDVKM. V gave up 2 bases and J gave up 3 bases, with 7 bases separating them. The length of the CDR3 is 14 residues. The CDR3 sequence: CASSLGGSNEKLFF. DNA of the CDR3: TGTGCCAGCAGTTTAGGGGGATCTAATGAAAAACTGTTTTTT.

The chain recombines TRBV4-1 with TRBJ2-1; D uncertain. The CDR3 contains 13 residues. V was trimmed by 0 bases and J by 9 bases, leaving 9 bases between them. CDR1 MGHRA and CDR2 YSYEKL come from the germline V gene. CDR3 sequence reads: CASSQEAGAEQFF. CDR3 coding DNA: TGCGCCAGCAGCCAAGAGGCAGGTGCTGAGCAGTTCTTC.

The chain uses TRBV7-3 and TRBJ2-3; TRBD2 might be the D (5 bases). Trimming took 4 bases from V and 3 from J, leaving 14 bases between them. This CDR3 region has 15 residues. Germline CDR1 is SGHTA and CDR2 is FQGTGA. The CDR3 bases are TGTGCCAGCAGCTCCGAGGGTGTGGGAACAGATACGCAGTATTTT. Translation: CASSSEGVGTDTQYF.

The chain links TRBV7-9 to TRBJ2-3; 7 bases match TRBD2. The CDR3 contains 17 residues. Germline V CDR1 and CDR2: SEHNR, FQNEAQ (reference sequence). The junction had 8 bases not matched to a gene; V was cut back by 0 bases and J by 2 bases. The CDR3 protein is CASSLAGGPGYTDTQYF. DNA of the CDR3: TGTGCCAGCAGCTTAGCGGGAGGGCCGGGTTACACAGATACGCAGTATTTT.

The chain links TRBV28 to TRBJ2-7; no firm D call. The CDR3 is made up of 12 amino acids. With 1 base removed from V and 2 bases from J, the gap between germline ends came to 3 bases. CDR1 and CDR2 from the germline V gene are MDHEN and SYDVKM. This CDR3 reads CASSLYAYEQYF. In nucleotides, the CDR3 is TGTGCCAGCAGTTTATATGCCTACGAGCAGTACTTC.

V and J are TRBV28 and TRBJ2-7; possibly TRBD1 for D (6 bases). The V end lost 6 bases, the J end lost 5 bases, and 20 bases lay between the germline ends. CDR1 and CDR2 from the germline V gene are MDHEN and SYDVKM. The CDR3 is 15 amino acids. CDR3 sequence reads: CASRPPRGRAHEQYF. CDR3 bases: TGTGCCAGCAGACCCCCCAGGGGCAGGGCCCACGAGCAGTACTTC.

The V and J genes are TRBV6-5 and TRBJ2-5; D assignment may be TRBD1 or TRBD2 (5 bases each). CDR1 and CDR2 from the germline V gene are MNHEY and SVGAGI. This CDR3 is 15 amino acids long. Trimming left V 0 bases short and J 10 bases short, with 18 bases between. The CDR3 here is CASSYSRDRQVVQYF. CDR3 DNA: TGTGCCAGCAGTTACTCTCGGGACCGCCAAGTGGTCCAGTACTTC.

The chain recombines TRBV19 with TRBJ2-2; D could derive from TRBD1 or TRBD2 (5 bases each). The V gene lost 6 bases and the J gene lost 4 bases, with 24 bases spanning the gap. This CDR3 is 18 amino acids long. The germline gives CDR1 LNHDA, CDR2 SQIVND (reference sequence). The CDR3 protein is CASRRSWDRHKGTGELFF. In nucleotides, the CDR3 is TGTGCCAGTAGGCGGAGCTGGGACCGCCATAAGGGCACCGGGGAGCTGTTTTTT. The full variable domain, completed using reference TRBV19 and TRBJ2-2, is DGGITQSPKYLFRKEGQNVTLSCEQNLNHDAMYWYRQDPGQGLRLIYYSQIVNDFQKGDIAEGYSVSREKKESFPLTVTSAQKNPTAFYLCASRRSWDRHKGTGELFFGEGSRLTVL.

CDR3 sequence: CASSLGLAGDNEQFF. CDR3 bases: TGTGCCAGCAGCTTAGGCCTAGCGGGAGACAATGAGCAGTTCTTC. The V and J genes are TRBV7-6 and TRBJ2-1, with 10 bases matching TRBD2. The CDR3 runs to 15 residues. In germline, CDR1 is SGHVS, CDR2 FNYEAQ. With V trimmed by 1 base and J by 5 bases, 2 bases remained unmatched.

The chain recombines TRBV28 with TRBJ1-6; 10 positions match TRBD1. The CDR3 covers 15 residues. V was pared by 7 bases and J by 9 bases, with 9 bases of the junction left unmatched. Germline-derived CDR1 and CDR2 are MDHEN and SYDVKM. The CDR3 here is CASIGGTGAGSPLHF. The CDR3 DNA reads as TGTGCCAGCATCGGTGGGACAGGGGCGGGTTCACCCCTCCACTTT.

The chain links TRBV6-6 to TRBJ1-1; no clear D. This CDR3 is built from 12 residues. Looked up from germline, CDR1 is MNHNY and CDR2 is SVGAGI (reference sequence). V was shortened by 5 bases and J by 7 bases, with 11 bases between the two germline ends. Here the CDR3 reads CASSLTRVEAFF. DNA of the CDR3: TGTGCCAGCAGTCTGACGAGGGTTGAAGCTTTCTTT.

The V call is TRBV28, the J call TRBJ1-5, with a tentative D call TRBD1 (6 bases). The CDR3 is 17 amino acids. Germline V gives CDR1 MDHEN, CDR2 SYDVKM. Trimming pared 6 bases from V and 2 bases from J, leaving 20 bases between. CDR3 loop: CASSLRQVRGGNQPQHF. The CDR3 nucleotides read TGTGCCAGCAGCCTCAGACAGGTCAGGGGTGGCAATCAGCCCCAGCATTTT.

The chain joins TRBV6-5 to TRBJ1-5; D is ambiguous. CDR3 length: 15 amino acids. The V gene lost 5 bases and the J gene lost 0 bases, with 11 bases spanning the gap. Germline CDR1 MNHEY, CDR2 SVGAGI. The CDR3 loop is CASSTGLNSNQPQHF. In DNA form, the CDR3 reads TGTGCCAGCAGTACCGGACTGAATAGCAATCAGCCCCAGCATTTT.

V usage is TRBV7-2 and J usage is TRBJ2-2; no firm D call. This CDR3 is 15 amino acids long. Looked up from germline, CDR1 is SGHTA and CDR2 is FQGNSA. Deletions cut 3 bases from V and 1 base from J, with 9 bases between. The CDR3: CASSFLGGNTGELFF. CDR3 nucleotide sequence: TGTGCCAGCAGCTTCTTGGGCGGGAACACCGGGGAGCTGTTTTTT.

The rearrangement links TRBV6-6 to TRBJ2-5, with D tentatively TRBD1 (6 bases). The V gene's germline CDR1 is MNHNY and CDR2 SVGAGI (reference sequence). Trimming cost V 0 bases and J 4 bases, with 9 bases left between them. The CDR3 sequence is 14 residues long. The CDR3 spells CASSYSGRGETQYF. The CDR3 nucleotides read TGTGCCAGCAGTTACTCGGGCAGGGGAGAGACCCAGTACTTC.

V usage is TRBV11-2 and J usage is TRBJ2-4; tentative D call: TRBD2 (5 bases). Germline V gene sequence: CDR1 SGHAT, CDR2 FQNNGV. V lost 6 bases and J 1 base, leaving 13 bases between the germline ends. The CDR3 sequence is 15 residues long. The CDR3 reads CASRQPGMAKNIQYF. DNA of the CDR3: TGTGCCAGCAGGCAGCCGGGGATGGCCAAAAACATTCAGTACTTC. The entire variable domain, with the rest obtained from reference TRBV11-2 and TRBJ2-4, is as follows: EAGVAQSPRYKIIEKRQSVAFWCNPISGHATLYWYQQILGQGPKLLIQFQNNGVVDDSQLPKDRFSAERLKGVDSTLKIQPAKLEDSAVYLCASRQPGMAKNIQYFGAGTRLSVL.

The V call is TRBV28, the J call TRBJ2-7; perhaps TRBD2 as D (6 bases). Trimming took off 1 base at V and 3 bases at J, with 10 bases between the two ends. CDR1 MDHEN and CDR2 SYDVKM come from the germline V gene. This CDR3 has 14 residues. CDR3 sequence (DNA): TGTGCCAGCAGTTTATACGGGACTTACTACGAGCAGTACTTC. Protein: CASSLYGTYYEQYF.

The chain uses TRBV4-1 and TRBJ1-3; D not resolved. The CDR3 has 14 residues. Germline V lookup: CDR1 MGHRA, CDR2 YSYEKL. V lost 2 bases to trimming and J lost 1 base, with 6 bases between them. This CDR3 reads CASSQPLSGNTIYF. The CDR3 bases are TGCGCCAGCAGCCAACCATTGTCTGGAAACACCATATATTTT.

This chain links TRBV5-1 with TRBJ2-7; a possible D gene is TRBD2 (6 bases). The germline gives CDR1 SGHRS, CDR2 YFSETQ. Trimming left V 3 bases short and J 7 bases short, with 17 bases between. CDR3 size: 14 residues. The CDR3 nucleotides read TGCGCCAGCAGCTATGGAGGGGCAACGGGGGAGCAGTACTTC. This sequence encodes CASSYGGATGEQYF. The variable domain in full, with the rest retrieved from reference TRBV5-1 and TRBJ2-7, is KAGVTQTPRYLIKTRGQQVTLSCSPISGHRSVSWYQQTPGQGLQFLFEYFSETQRNKGNFPGRFSGRQFSNSRSEMNVSTLELGDSALYLCASSYGGATGEQYFGPGTRLTVT.

The chain couples TRBV5-1 to TRBJ2-7; D might be TRBD1 or TRBD2, each matching 6 bases. V was clipped by 6 bases and J by 6 bases, with 13 bases between them. The CDR3 is 12 residues long. From germline, CDR1 is SGHRS and CDR2 YFSETQ. CDR3 amino acids: CASKPEGGEQYF. CDR3 coding DNA: TGCGCCAGCAAACCAGAGGGGGGCGAGCAGTACTTC.

The chain has TRBV28 and TRBJ2-1; a possible D gene is TRBD2 (6 bases). The CDR3 loop spans 16 amino acids. Germline CDR1 reads MDHEN; CDR2 reads SYDVKM. Trimming cost V 6 bases and J 7 bases, with 22 bases left between them. For the CDR3, the DNA is TGTGCCAGCAGGGGGGGAGCGGTCCCAGGACTGAATGAGCAGTTCTTC. This gives the protein CASRGGAVPGLNEQFF.

A remark on this clone: Other DNA sequences in this sample translate to the same CDR3. The rearrangement uses TRBV18 and TRBJ2-1; no clear D. V lost 0 bases and J lost 4, with 7 bases in between. Germline-derived CDR1 and CDR2 are KGHSH and LQKENI. The CDR3 spans 14 residues. The CDR3 DNA follows: TGTGCCAGCTCACCACCAGAAGGGTACAATGAGCAGTTCTTC. Translation: CASSPPEGYNEQFF.

This clone was seen once. The J gene is TRBJ1-1, the V gene TRBV28, with 7 positions matching TRBD1. Germline trimming cut 3 bases from V and 5 bases from J; bases unmatched to any gene: 3. This CDR3 has 13 amino acids. The germline gives CDR1 MDHEN, CDR2 SYDVKM. In nucleotides, the CDR3 is TGTGCCAGCAGTTTGCCACAGGGGACTGAAGCTTTCTTT. Residues: CASSLPQGTEAFF.